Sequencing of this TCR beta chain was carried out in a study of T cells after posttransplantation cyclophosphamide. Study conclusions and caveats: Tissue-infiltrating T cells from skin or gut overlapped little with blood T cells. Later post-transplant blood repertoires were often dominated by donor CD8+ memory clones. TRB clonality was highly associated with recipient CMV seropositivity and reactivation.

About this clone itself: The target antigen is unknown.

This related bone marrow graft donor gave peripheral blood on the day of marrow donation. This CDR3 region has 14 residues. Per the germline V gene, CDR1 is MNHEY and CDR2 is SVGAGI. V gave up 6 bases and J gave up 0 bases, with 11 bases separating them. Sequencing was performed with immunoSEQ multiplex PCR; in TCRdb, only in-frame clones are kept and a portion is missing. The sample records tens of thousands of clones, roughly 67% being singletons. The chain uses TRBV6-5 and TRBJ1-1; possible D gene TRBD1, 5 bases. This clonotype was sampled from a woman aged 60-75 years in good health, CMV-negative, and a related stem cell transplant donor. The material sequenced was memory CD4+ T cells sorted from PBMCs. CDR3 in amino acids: CASRGDSMNTEAFF. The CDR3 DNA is TGTGCCAGCAGAGGCGACAGTATGAACACTGAAGCTTTCTTT.